Included here is one TCR beta chain sequence, with context. What it binds is not known. The entry originates in a study of monozygotic twins with inflammatory bowel disease. Study-wide points: Reduced clonotype sharing with other individuals was observed in IBD patients relative to healthy twins, especially with disease activity.

Following a re-call of the 5' RACE reads, TCRdb has one entry per CDR3 protein and lacks DNA. In total, the table holds fewer than 550,000 distinct CDR3 sequences. From germline, CDR1 is LGHNA and CDR2 YNFKEQ. The CDR3 has 16 amino acids. The sample comprised blood. V usage is TRBV4-2 and J usage is TRBJ2-7. This receptor was taken from a human donor with ulcerative colitis or Crohn's disease, or a healthy co-twin of an affected twin (not recorded which). This chain's CDR3 is CASSQDVSGVKGEQYF.